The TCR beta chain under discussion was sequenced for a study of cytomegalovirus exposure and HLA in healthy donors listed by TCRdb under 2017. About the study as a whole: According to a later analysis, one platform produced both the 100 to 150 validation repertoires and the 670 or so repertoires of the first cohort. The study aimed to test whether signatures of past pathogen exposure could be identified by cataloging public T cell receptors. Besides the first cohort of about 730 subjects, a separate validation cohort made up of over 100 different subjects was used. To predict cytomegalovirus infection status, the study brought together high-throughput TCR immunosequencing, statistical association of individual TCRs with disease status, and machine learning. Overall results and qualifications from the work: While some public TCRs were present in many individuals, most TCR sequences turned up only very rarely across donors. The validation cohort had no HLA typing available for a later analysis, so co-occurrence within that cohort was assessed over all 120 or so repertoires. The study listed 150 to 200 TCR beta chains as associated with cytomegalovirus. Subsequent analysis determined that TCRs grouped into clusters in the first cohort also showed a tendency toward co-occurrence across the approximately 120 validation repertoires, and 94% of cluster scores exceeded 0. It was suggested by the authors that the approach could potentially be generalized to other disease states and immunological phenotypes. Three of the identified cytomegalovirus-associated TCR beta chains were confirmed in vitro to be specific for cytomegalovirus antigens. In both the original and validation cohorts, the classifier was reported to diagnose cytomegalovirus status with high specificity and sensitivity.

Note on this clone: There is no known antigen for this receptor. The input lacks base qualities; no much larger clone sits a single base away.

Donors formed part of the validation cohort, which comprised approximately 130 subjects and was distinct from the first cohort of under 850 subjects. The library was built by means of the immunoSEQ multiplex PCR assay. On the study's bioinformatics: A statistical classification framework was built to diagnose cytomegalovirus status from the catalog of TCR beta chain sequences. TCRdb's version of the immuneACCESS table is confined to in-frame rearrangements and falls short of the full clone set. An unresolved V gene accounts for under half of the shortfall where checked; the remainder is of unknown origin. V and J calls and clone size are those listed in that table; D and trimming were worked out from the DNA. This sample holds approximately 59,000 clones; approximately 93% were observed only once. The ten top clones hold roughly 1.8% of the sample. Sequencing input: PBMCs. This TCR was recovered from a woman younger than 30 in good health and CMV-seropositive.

The encoded CDR3 is CASSDGLLGGIVPCGAFF. The DNA reads as follows: TGTGCCAGCAGTGACGGATTATTGGGGGGGATTGTTCCTTGCGGAGCTTTCTTT. This chain is built from TRBV6-4 and TRBJ1-1; TRBD1 is a weak D gene call, 5 bases matching. Taken from the germline V gene, the CDR1 and CDR2 loops are MRHNA and SNTAGT. Trimming at the junction amounts to 2 bases on V and 10 bases on J, and the germline ends lie 29 bases apart. The CDR3 numbers 18 residues from cysteine through phenylalanine. Just CDR3 DNA is preserved here, 54 bases in frame from base 1.